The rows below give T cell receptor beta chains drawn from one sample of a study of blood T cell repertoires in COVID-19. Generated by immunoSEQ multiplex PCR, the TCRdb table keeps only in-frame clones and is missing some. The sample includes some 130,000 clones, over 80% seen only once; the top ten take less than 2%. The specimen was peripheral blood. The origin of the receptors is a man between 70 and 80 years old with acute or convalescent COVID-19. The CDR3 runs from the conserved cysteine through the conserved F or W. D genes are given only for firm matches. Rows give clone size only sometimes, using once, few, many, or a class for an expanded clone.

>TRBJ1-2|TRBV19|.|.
TGTGCCAGTAGTATTCAAGCAGGGTTAGGCTATGGCTACACCTTC
CASSIQAGLGYGYTF
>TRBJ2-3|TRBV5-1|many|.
TGCGCCAGCAGTCCCGAAGGAGGTAGAGATACGCAGTATTTT
CASSPEGGRDTQYF
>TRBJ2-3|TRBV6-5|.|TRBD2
TGTGCCAGCAGTAGGACTAGCGGCACAGATACGCAGTATTTT
CASSRTSGTDTQYF
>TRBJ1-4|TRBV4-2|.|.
TGTGCCAGCAGCCAAGAGTTTCGTCAGGGTGGAGCTAATGAAAAACTGTTTTTT
CASSQEFRQGGANEKLFF
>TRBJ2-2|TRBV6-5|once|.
TGTGCCAGCATCAGACAAACGAACACCGGGGAGCTGTTTTTT
CASIRQTNTGELFF
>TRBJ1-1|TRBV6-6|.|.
TGTGCCAGCAGTTACCCACCTGCAGTTCGAACTGAAGCTTTCTTT
CASSYPPAVRTEAFF
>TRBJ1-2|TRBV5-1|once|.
TGCGCCAGCAGCTTGGGACAGTTCAATGGCTACACCTTC
CASSLGQFNGYTF
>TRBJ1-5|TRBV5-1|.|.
TGCGCCAGCAGCTTGGGTGGGAGAGATCAGCCCCAGCATTTT
CASSLGGRDQPQHF
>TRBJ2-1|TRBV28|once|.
TGTGCCAGCAGTTTAGACTCCAGAGACAATGAGCAGTTCTTC
CASSLDSRDNEQFF
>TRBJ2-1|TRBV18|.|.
TGTGCCAGCTCACCACCATCTACAGTTCGCTACAATGAGCAGTTCTTC
CASSPPSTVRYNEQFF
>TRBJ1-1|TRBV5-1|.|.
TGCGCCAGCAGCGGGGACACGGGATGGGGCAACACTGAAGCTTTCTTT
CASSGDTGWGNTEAFF
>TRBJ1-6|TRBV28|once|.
TGTGCCAGCAGTTTTTACCCCCCGGGGGGAGGGGGTTCACCCCTCCACTTT
CASSFYPPGGGGSPLHF
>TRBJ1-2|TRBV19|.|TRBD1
TGTGCCAGTAGTATAGAACCCGGACAGGGTCACGGTGGCTACACCTTC
CASSIEPGQGHGGYTF
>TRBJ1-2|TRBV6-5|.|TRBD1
TGTGCCAGCAAGCAGGGGGCGCTTGGCTACACCTTC
CASKQGALGYTF
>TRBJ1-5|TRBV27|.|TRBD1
TGTGCCAGCAGGGGGACAGGGGATAAGCCCCAGCATTTT
CASRGTGDKPQHF
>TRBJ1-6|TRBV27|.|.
TGTGCCAGCAGTTTAGGGGGCCCTAATTCACCCCTCCACTTT
CASSLGGPNSPLHF
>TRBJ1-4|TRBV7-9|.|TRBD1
TGTGCCAGCAGCACCCTGGGACAGGGTGGCGAAAAACTGTTTTTT
CASSTLGQGGEKLFF
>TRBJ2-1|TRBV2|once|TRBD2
TGTGCCAGCAGTGCCGGGGGGGGTGGCAATGAGCAGTTCTTC
CASSAGGGGNEQFF
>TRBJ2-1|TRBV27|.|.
TGTGCCAGCATGGGCAGGTCGGGGGACAATGAGCAGTTCTTC
CASMGRSGDNEQFF
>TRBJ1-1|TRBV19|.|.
TGTGCCACCCAGCCCCGGTTGGGGGGCACTGAAGCTTTCTTT
CATQPRLGGTEAFF